This record concerns one T cell receptor beta chain sequence. The sample originates from a study of shared T cell receptors in the human thymus. Sequencing used immunoSEQ multiplex PCR; TCRdb keeps in-frame clones, though not all of them. The table lists 540,000 or so clones, around 78% of them singletons. Separately, the same data were catalogued under a study of human thymus T cells. That study reports: Thymus was obtained from resections taken during corrective heart surgery. In thymic and blood repertoires alike, V and J usage looked biased.

The TCR comes from a boy less than two years old with a congenital heart defect. Sequencing was carried out using thymocytes.

The CDR3, as DNA: TGTGCCAGCAGCCCCGAGCGGGAGGGGAACGGTGAGCAGTTCTTC. Encoded protein: CASSPEREGNGEQFF. V is TRBV9 and J is TRBJ2-1, with TRBD2 matching 10 bases. V shed 4 bases, J shed 9 bases, and the junction held 10 bases outside the gene matches. The CDR3 runs to 15 residues. Germline CDR1 is SGDLS and CDR2 is YYNGEE. The variable domain in full, completed from reference TRBV9 and TRBJ2-1, reads DSGVTQTPKHLITATGQRVTLRCSPRSGDLSVYWYQQSLDQGLQFLIQYYNGEERAKGNILERFSAQQFPDLHSELNLSSLELGDSALYFCASSPEREGNGEQFFGPGTRLTVL.